This TCR beta chain was found in a study of cytomegalovirus exposure and HLA in healthy donors. Germline values: CDR1 SEHNR, CDR2 FQNEAQ (reference sequence). There are 18 residues in the CDR3. Primers: 60 Vbeta forward and 13 Jbeta reverse. Using immunoSEQ multiplex PCR, the repertoire was profiled, and TCRdb retains in-frame clones only, with some absent. The sample comprises 240,000 or so clones, around 80% of which are singletons, and 5% to 6% rests with the top ten. For this clone: A read error may produce the germline difference seen at one junction end.

Sequences were obtained from PBMCs. The TCR comes from a woman aged 40 to 50 in good health and CMV-seropositive. The chain joins TRBV7-9 to TRBJ2-1; 14 positions agree with TRBD2. DNA of the CDR3: TGTTCCAGCAGCCGTCCGGGACTAGCGGGAGTTTTCTACAATGAGCAGTTCTTC. Its translation: CSSSRPGLAGVFYNEQFF.